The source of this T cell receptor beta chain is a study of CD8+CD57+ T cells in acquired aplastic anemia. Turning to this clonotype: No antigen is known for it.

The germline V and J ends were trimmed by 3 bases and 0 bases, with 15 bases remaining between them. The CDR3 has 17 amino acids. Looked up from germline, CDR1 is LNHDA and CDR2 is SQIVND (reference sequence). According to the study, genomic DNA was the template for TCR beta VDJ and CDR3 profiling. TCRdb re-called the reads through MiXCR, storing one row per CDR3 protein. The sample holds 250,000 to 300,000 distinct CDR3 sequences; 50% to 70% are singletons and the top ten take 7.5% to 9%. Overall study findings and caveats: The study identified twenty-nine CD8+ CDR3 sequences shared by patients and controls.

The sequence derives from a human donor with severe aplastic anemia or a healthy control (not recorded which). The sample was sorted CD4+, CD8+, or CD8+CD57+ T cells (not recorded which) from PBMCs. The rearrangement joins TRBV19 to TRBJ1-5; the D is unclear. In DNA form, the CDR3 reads TGTGCCAGTAGTATTACGTCGCCGGCCTATAGCAATCAGCCCCAGCATTTT. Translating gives CASSITSPAYSNQPQHF.